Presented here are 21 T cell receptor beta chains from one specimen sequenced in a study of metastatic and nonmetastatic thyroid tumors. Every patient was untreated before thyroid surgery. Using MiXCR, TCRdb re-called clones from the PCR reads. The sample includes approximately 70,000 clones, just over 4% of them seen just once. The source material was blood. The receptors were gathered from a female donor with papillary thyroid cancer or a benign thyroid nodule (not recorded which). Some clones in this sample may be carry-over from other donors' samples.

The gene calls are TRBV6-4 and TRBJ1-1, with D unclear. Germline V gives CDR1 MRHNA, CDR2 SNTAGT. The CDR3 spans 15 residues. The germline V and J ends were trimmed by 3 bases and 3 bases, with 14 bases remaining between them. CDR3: CASSEPPWVYTEAFF. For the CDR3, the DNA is TGTGCCAGCAGTGAACCCCCCTGGGTATACACTGAAGCTTTCTTT.

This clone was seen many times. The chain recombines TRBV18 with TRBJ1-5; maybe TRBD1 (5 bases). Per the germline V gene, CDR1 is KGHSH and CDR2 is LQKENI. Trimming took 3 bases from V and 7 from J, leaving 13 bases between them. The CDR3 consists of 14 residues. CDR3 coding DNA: TGTGCCAGCTCACCCTTCAGGGACCTACAGCCCCAGCATTTT. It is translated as CASSPFRDLQPQHF. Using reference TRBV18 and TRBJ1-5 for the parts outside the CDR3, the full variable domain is NAGVMQNPRHLVRRRGQEARLRCSPMKGHSHVYWYRQLPEEGLKFMVYLQKENIIDESGMPKERFSAEFPKEGPSILRIQQVVRGDSAAYFCASSPFRDLQPQHFGDGTRLSIL.

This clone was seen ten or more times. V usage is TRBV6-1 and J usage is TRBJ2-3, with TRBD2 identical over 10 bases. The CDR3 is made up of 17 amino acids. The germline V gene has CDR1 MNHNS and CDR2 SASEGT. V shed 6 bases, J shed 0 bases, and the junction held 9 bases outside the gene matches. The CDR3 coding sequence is TGTGCCAGCAGCCGCCATCTAGCGGGAGATAGCACAGATACGCAGTATTTT. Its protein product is CASSRHLAGDSTDTQYF.

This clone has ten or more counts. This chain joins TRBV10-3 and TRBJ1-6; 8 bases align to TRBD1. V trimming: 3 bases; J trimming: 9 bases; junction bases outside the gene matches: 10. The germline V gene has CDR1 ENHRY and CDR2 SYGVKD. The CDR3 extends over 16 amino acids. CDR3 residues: CAISDMGGQGGSPLHF. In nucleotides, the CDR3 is TGTGCCATCAGTGATATGGGTGGACAGGGAGGTTCACCCCTCCACTTT.

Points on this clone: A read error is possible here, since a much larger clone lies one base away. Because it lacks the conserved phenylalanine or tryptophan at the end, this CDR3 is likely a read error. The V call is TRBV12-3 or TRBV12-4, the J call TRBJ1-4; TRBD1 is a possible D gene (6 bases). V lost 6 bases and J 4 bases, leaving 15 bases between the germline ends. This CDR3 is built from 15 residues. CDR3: CASRITGGNNEKLFS. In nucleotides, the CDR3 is TGTGCCAGCAGAATAACGGGGGGCAATAATGAAAAACTGTTTTCT.

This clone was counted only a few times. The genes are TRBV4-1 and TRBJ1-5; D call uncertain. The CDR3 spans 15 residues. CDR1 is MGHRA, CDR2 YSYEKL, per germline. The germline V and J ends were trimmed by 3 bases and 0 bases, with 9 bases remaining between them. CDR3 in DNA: TGCGCCAGCAGCCATTATCTGACTAGCAATCAGCCCCAGCATTTT. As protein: CASSHYLTSNQPQHF.

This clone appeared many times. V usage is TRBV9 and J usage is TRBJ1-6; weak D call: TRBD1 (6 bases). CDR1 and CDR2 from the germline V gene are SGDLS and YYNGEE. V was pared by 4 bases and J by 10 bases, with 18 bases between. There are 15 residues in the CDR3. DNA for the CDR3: TGTGCCAGCAGCATTTCTCAGGGGTGGGGATCACCCCTCCACTTT. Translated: CASSISQGWGSPLHF.

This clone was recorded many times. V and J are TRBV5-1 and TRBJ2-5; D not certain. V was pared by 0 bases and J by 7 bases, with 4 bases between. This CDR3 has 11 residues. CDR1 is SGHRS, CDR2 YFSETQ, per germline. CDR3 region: CASSLEGTQYF. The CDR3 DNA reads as TGCGCCAGCAGCTTGGAGGGGACCCAGTACTTC.

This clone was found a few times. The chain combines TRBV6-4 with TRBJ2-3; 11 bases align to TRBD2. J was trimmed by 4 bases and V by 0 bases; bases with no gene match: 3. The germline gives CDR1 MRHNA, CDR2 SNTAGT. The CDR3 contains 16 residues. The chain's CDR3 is CASSDSSGGAPDTQYF. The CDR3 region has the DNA TGTGCCAGCAGTGACTCTAGCGGGGGGGCCCCAGATACGCAGTATTTT.

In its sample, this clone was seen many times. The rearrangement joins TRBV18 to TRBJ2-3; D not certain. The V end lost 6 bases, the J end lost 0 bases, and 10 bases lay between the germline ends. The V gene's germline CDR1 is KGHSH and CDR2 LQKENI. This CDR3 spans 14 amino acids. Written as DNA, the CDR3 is TGTGCCAGCTCCCAATTACCTAGCACAGATACGCAGTATTTT. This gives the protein CASSQLPSTDTQYF.

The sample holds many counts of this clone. The CDR3 sequence: CASSLDMIGTSGNSPLHF. In DNA, the CDR3 is TGTGCCAGCAGCTTAGATATGATCGGGACGAGCGGGAATTCACCCCTCCACTTT. This chain joins TRBV7-8 and TRBJ1-6, with a weak D call TRBD1 (5 bases). The V gene's germline CDR1 is SGHVS and CDR2 FQNEAQ. The V end lost 1 base, the J end lost 7 bases, and 20 bases lay between the germline ends. CDR3 length: 18 residues.

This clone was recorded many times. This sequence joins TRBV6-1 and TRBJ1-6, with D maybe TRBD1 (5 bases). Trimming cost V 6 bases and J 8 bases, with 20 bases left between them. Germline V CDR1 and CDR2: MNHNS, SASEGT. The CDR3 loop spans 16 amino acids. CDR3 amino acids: CASRKNAGTNYSPLHF. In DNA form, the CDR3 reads TGTGCCAGCAGGAAGAATGCCGGGACGAATTATTCACCCCTCCACTTT.

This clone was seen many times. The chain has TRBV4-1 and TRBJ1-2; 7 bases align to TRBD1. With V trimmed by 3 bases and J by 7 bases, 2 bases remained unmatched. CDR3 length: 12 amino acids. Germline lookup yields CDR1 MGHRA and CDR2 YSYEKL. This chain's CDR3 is CASSQDRTGYTF. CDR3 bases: TGCGCCAGCAGCCAGGACAGGACTGGCTACACCTTC.

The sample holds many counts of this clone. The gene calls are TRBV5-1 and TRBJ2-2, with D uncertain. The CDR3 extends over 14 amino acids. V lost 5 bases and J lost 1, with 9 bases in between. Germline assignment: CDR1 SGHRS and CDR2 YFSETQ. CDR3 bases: TGCGCCAGCAGAGAGATCCAGAACACCGGGGAGCTGTTTTTT. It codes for CASREIQNTGELFF.

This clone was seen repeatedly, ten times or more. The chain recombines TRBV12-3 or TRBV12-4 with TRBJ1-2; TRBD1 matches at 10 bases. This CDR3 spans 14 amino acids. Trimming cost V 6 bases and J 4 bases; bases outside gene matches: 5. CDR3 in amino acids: CASSGDRGIYGYTF. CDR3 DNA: TGTGCCAGCAGCGGGGACAGGGGAATCTATGGCTACACCTTC.

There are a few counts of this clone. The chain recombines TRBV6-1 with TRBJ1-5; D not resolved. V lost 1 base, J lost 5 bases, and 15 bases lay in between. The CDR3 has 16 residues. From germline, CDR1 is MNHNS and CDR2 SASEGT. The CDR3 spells CASSEGAGEGDQPQHF. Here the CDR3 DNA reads TGTGCCAGCAGTGAAGGGGCTGGGGAGGGCGATCAGCCCCAGCATTTT.

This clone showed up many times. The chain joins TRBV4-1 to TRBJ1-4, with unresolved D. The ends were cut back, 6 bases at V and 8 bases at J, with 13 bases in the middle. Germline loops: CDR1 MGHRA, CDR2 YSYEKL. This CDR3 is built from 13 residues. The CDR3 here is CASSPTTREKLFF. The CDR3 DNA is TGCGCCAGCAGTCCTACTACGCGGGAAAAACTGTTTTTT.

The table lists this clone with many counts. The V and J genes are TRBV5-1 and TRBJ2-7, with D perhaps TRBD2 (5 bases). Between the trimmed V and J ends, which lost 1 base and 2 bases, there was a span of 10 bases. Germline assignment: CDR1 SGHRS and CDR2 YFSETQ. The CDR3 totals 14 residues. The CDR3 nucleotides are TGCGCCAGCAGCTTGACGGGAATGGCCTACGAGCAGTACTTC. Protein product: CASSLTGMAYEQYF.

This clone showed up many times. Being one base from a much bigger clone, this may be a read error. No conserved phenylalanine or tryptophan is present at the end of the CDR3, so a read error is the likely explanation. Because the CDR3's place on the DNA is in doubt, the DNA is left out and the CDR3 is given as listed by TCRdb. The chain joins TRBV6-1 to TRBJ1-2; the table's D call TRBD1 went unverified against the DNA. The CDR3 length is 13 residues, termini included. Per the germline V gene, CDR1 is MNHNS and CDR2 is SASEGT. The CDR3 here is CASSEAYRDRALL.

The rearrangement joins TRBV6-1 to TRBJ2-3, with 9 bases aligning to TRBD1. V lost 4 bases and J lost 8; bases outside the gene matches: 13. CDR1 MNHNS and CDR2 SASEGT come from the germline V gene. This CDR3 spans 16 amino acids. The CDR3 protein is CASSARPGQGVGTQYF. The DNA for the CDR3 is TGTGCCAGCAGTGCGCGACCGGGACAGGGAGTTGGTACGCAGTATTTT.

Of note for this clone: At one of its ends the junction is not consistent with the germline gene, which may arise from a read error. CDR3 sequence (DNA): TGTGCCAGCAGACTCCATAGAGCGGGAGTCGAGGAGTACTTC. Residues: CASRLHRAGVEEYF. J is TRBJ2-7 and V is TRBV28, with 8 bases matching TRBD2. The CDR3 is 14 amino acids. CDR1 is MDHEN, CDR2 SYDVKM, per germline.